A single sample is the source of the 24 T cell receptor beta chains below, sequenced in a study of cytomegalovirus exposure and HLA in healthy donors. Measured with immunoSEQ multiplex PCR; TCRdb has only the in-frame clones, and not every one. The table records 220,000 or so clones, over 80% of them present only once. Material for sequencing was PBMCs. These receptors were taken from a woman under 30 in good health and CMV-seronegative.

The chain employs TRBV6-5 and TRBJ1-4; 9 positions agree with TRBD1. V trimming: 8 bases; J trimming: 8 bases; junction bases outside the gene matches: 9. Germline lookup yields CDR1 MNHEY and CDR2 SVGAGI. This CDR3 is built from 14 residues. CDR3 loop: CASRDRTGDEKLFF. CDR3 coding DNA: TGTGCCAGCCGGGATAGGACAGGGGACGAAAAACTGTTTTTT.

In the case of this clone: Distinct nucleotide sequences in the sample also encode this CDR3. This chain joins TRBV27 and TRBJ1-5; D not certain. Trimming took 2 bases from V and 4 from J, leaving 6 bases between them. This CDR3 region has 13 residues. CDR1 is MNHEY, CDR2 SMNVEV, per germline (reference sequence). This chain's CDR3 is CASSLGRNQPQHF. The DNA of the CDR3 is TGTGCCAGCAGTTTAGGTCGTAATCAGCCCCAGCATTTT.

This clone was recorded only once. The genes are TRBV10-3 and TRBJ2-7; 9 bases map to TRBD2. The junction had 13 bases not matched to a gene; V was cut back by 6 bases and J by 4 bases. CDR3 length: 16 residues. Germline values: CDR1 ENHRY, CDR2 SYGVKD. In DNA, the CDR3 is TGTGCCATCAGGGGCGGCGGGAGGGCGACGACATACGAGCAGTACTTC. Amino acid sequence: CAIRGGGRATTYEQYF.

The rearrangement links TRBV9 to TRBJ2-6, with D maybe TRBD1 (6 bases). Trimming took off 0 bases at V and 0 bases at J, with 13 bases between the two ends. This CDR3 has 18 residues. Germline V gene data show CDR1 as SGDLS and CDR2 as YYNGEE. This CDR3 reads CASSVVGTLSSGANVLTF. Written as DNA, the CDR3 is TGTGCCAGCAGCGTAGTGGGGACACTTAGCTCTGGGGCCAACGTCCTGACTTTC.

The chain is built from TRBV9 and TRBJ2-5; 12 bases match TRBD2. Germline trimming cut 3 bases from V and 0 bases from J; bases unmatched to any gene: 3. CDR3 length: 16 residues. The germline V gene encodes CDR1 SGDLS and CDR2 YYNGEE. The CDR3 here is CASSARTSGDQETQYF. CDR3 bases: TGTGCCAGCAGCGCCCGGACTAGCGGGGACCAAGAGACCCAGTACTTC.

With regard to this clone: The junction and the germline gene differ at one end; a read error may be behind it. The CDR3 reads CATSWGATDTQYF. CDR3 DNA sequence: TGTGCCACCAGCTGGGGGGCCACAGATACGCAGTATTTT. J is TRBJ2-3 and V is TRBV7-3; D is perhaps TRBD1 or TRBD2 (6 bases each). Germline CDR1 reads SGHTA; CDR2 reads FQGTGA. There are 13 residues in the CDR3.

The chain couples TRBV7-9 to TRBJ1-1; TRBD1 might be the D (5 bases). The CDR3 covers 11 residues. Trimming left V 3 bases short and J 10 bases short, with 9 bases between. Germline V gene lookup returns CDR1 SEHNR and CDR2 FQNEAQ (reference sequence). The CDR3 sequence is CASSLGGSAFF. The CDR3 coding sequence is TGTGCCAGCAGCTTGGGGGGGTCAGCTTTCTTT.

This chain joins TRBV27 and TRBJ2-3, with D unresolved. Germline CDR1 MNHEY, CDR2 SMNVEV (reference sequence). This CDR3 spans 16 amino acids. Trimming removed 1 base from V and 0 bases from J, with 11 bases in between. CDR3 residues: CASSLYYDSSTDTQYF. DNA for the CDR3: TGTGCCAGCAGTTTATACTACGACTCTAGCACAGATACGCAGTATTTT.

The chain carries TRBV27 and TRBJ2-1; possibly TRBD2 for D (6 bases). The CDR3 is made up of 16 amino acids. Germline loops: CDR1 MNHEY, CDR2 SMNVEV (reference sequence). With 4 bases removed from V and 5 bases from J, the gap between germline ends came to 18 bases. The CDR3 reads CASSSGDLRTHNEQFF. The CDR3, as DNA: TGTGCCAGCAGTTCGGGGGACCTCAGGACTCACAATGAGCAGTTCTTC.

This clone was picked up one time. The chain joins TRBV5-1 to TRBJ1-1; D uncertain. Trimming removed 0 bases from V and 4 bases from J, with 13 bases in between. The CDR3 has 15 amino acids. The germline V gene has CDR1 SGHRS and CDR2 YFSETQ. The CDR3 reads CASSLEGSLGTEAFF. The CDR3 DNA is TGCGCCAGCAGCTTGGAAGGCTCCCTGGGCACTGAAGCTTTCTTT.

The gene calls are TRBV6-1 and TRBJ2-1; 7 bases match TRBD2. V was pared by 8 bases and J by 4 bases, with 5 bases of the junction left unmatched. The germline V gene has CDR1 MNHNS and CDR2 SASEGT. This CDR3 is built from 13 residues. In DNA form, the CDR3 reads TGTGCCAGCCGGGCGGGGGAATACAATGAGCAGTTCTTC. It encodes CASRAGEYNEQFF.

The sample holds a few counts of this clone. The V call is TRBV2, the J call TRBJ2-3, with a weak D call TRBD2 (5 bases). This CDR3 contains 13 residues. From germline, CDR1 is SNHLY and CDR2 FYNNEI. Trimming removed 2 bases at V and 3 bases at J, with 6 bases between. The CDR3 DNA sequence: TGTGCCAGCAGTGAACGGACTACAGATACGCAGTATTTT. This translates into CASSERTTDTQYF.

The chain carries TRBV18 and TRBJ1-5; no firm D call. Trimming took off 3 bases at V and 6 bases at J, with 15 bases between the two ends. From germline, CDR1 is KGHSH and CDR2 LQKENI. CDR3 length: 15 residues. The DNA for the CDR3 is TGTGCCAGCTCACCTTACGGGGAGGCCCCTCAGCCCCAGCATTTT. It specifies CASSPYGEAPQPQHF. The entire variable domain, with the rest obtained from reference TRBV18 and TRBJ1-5, is as follows: NAGVMQNPRHLVRRRGQEARLRCSPMKGHSHVYWYRQLPEEGLKFMVYLQKENIIDESGMPKERFSAEFPKEGPSILRIQQVVRGDSAAYFCASSPYGEAPQPQHFGDGTRLSIL.

This clone was observed a single time. This sequence joins TRBV5-1 and TRBJ2-3; unclear D gene. The CDR3 contains 14 residues. V was clipped by 6 bases and J by 0 bases, with 11 bases between them. Looked up from germline, CDR1 is SGHRS and CDR2 is YFSETQ. The CDR3 spells CASTPGFSTDTQYF. CDR3 coding DNA: TGCGCCAGCACCCCTGGCTTTAGCACAGATACGCAGTATTTT.

The chain uses TRBV18 and TRBJ2-5; the D is unclear. V lost 3 bases and J lost 5, with 16 bases in between. CDR3 length: 15 amino acids. Germline V gene data show CDR1 as KGHSH and CDR2 as LQKENI. CDR3 protein: CASSPQRGAVETQYF. Written as DNA, the CDR3 is TGTGCCAGCTCACCCCAACGCGGTGCAGTCGAGACCCAGTACTTC.

The chain carries TRBV7-6 and TRBJ2-2; 11 nucleotides align to TRBD2. V lost 5 bases, J lost 8 bases, and 16 bases stayed unmatched. There are 18 residues in the CDR3. Germline assignment: CDR1 SGHVS and CDR2 FNYEAQ. CDR3 amino acids: CASSPEPGLAGGKGELFF. The CDR3 DNA reads as TGTGCCAGCAGCCCTGAACCGGGGCTAGCGGGAGGCAAGGGGGAGCTGTTTTTT.

The V gene is TRBV29-1, the J gene TRBJ1-1; no clear D gene. Germline V lookup: CDR1 SQVTM, CDR2 ANQGSEA. Trimming left V 4 bases short and J 4 bases short, with 16 bases between. The CDR3 has 14 amino acids. This chain's CDR3 is CSVAWASRATEAFF. The CDR3 DNA is TGCAGCGTTGCATGGGCCTCCCGGGCCACTGAAGCTTTCTTT.

This chain connects TRBV9 to TRBJ1-2; TRBD1 is a possible D gene (5 bases). The CDR3 extends over 16 amino acids. V was clipped by 2 bases and J by 6 bases, with 20 bases between them. The germline gives CDR1 SGDLS, CDR2 YYNGEE. This CDR3 reads CASSVLSGTPGDGYTF. For the CDR3, the DNA is TGTGCCAGCAGCGTTCTAAGCGGGACGCCTGGGGATGGCTACACCTTC.

The J gene is TRBJ2-7, the V gene TRBV7-9; tentatively, D is TRBD1 or TRBD2 (6 bases each). Germline V gives CDR1 SEHNR, CDR2 FQNEAQ (reference sequence). The CDR3 is made up of 15 amino acids. V was shortened by 5 bases and J by 4 bases, with 18 bases between the two germline ends. CDR3 sequence reads: CASSITAGHLYEQYF. The CDR3 region has the DNA TGTGCCAGCAGCATCACCGCGGGACACCTGTACGAGCAGTACTTC.

V usage is TRBV25-1 and J usage is TRBJ2-7, with 9 positions matching TRBD1. From germline, CDR1 is MGHDK and CDR2 SYGVNS. Trimming cost V 6 bases and J 3 bases; bases outside gene matches: 3. The CDR3 runs 13 residues. Here the CDR3 DNA reads TGTGCCAGCAGGGACAGGGGTAGCTACGAGCAGTACTTC. Protein sequence: CASRDRGSYEQYF.

This clone was observed once. The chain carries TRBV6-1 and TRBJ2-1; TRBD2 matches at 9 bases. Per germline, CDR1 MNHNS and CDR2 SASEGT. After removal of 2 bases from V and 0 bases from J, the junction contained 11 bases not matched to a gene. There are 19 residues in the CDR3. In DNA, the CDR3 is TGTGCCAGCAGTGAATTGTTAGCGGGGGCCCCTAGCTCCTACAATGAGCAGTTCTTC. This codes for CASSELLAGAPSSYNEQFF.

CDR3 loop: CASSRTSNQPQHF. The CDR3 DNA is TGTGCCAGCAGCCGTACAAGCAATCAGCCCCAGCATTTT. J is TRBJ1-5 and V is TRBV6-5, with D uncertain. Germline V lookup: CDR1 MNHEY, CDR2 SVGAGI. This CDR3 has 13 residues. V shed 6 bases and J shed 1 base, with 7 bases lying between them.

The chain combines TRBV28 with TRBJ2-2, with D perhaps matching TRBD1 (6 bases). Trimming removed 10 bases at V and 1 base at J, with 10 bases between. CDR3 length: 13 amino acids. CDR1 MDHEN and CDR2 SYDVKM come from the germline V gene. CDR3 residues: CAIQQGNTGELFF. In nucleotides, the CDR3 is TGTGCCATCCAACAGGGGAACACCGGGGAGCTGTTTTTT.

This chain connects TRBV7-6 to TRBJ2-2, with D uncertain. This CDR3 has 14 residues. CDR1 and CDR2 (germline): SGHVS, FNYEAQ. Trimming shortened V by 0 bases and J by 5 bases, and 7 bases separated the two germline ends. The DNA of the CDR3 is TGTGCCAGCAGCTTAGCGTTGAATACCGGGGAGCTGTTTTTT. As protein: CASSLALNTGELFF.